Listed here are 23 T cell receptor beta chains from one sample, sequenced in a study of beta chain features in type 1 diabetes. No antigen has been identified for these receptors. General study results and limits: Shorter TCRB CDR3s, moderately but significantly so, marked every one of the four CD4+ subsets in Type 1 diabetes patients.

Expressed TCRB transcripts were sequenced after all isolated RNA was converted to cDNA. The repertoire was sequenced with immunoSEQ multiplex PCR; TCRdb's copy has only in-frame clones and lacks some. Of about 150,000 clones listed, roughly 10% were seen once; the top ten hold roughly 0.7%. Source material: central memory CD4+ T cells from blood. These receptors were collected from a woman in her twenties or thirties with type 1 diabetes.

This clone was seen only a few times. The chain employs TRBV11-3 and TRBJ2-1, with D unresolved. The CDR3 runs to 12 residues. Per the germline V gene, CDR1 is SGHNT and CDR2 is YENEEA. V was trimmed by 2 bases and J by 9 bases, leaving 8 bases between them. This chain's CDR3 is CASSLNTGEQFF. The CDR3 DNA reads TGTGCCAGCAGCTTAAACACGGGTGAGCAGTTCTTC.

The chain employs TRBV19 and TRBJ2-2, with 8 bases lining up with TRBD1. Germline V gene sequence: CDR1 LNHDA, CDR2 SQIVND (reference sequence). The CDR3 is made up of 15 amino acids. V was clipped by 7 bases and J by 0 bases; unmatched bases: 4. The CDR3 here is CASTADRANTGELFF. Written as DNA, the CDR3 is TGTGCCAGTACCGCGGACAGGGCGAACACCGGGGAGCTGTTTTTT.

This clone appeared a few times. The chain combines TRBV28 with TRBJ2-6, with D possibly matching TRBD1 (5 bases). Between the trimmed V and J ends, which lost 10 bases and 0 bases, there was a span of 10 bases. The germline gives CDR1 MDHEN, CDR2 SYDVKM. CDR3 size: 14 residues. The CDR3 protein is CATIDSSGANVLTF. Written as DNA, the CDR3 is TGTGCCACCATCGACAGCTCTGGGGCCAACGTCCTGACTTTC.

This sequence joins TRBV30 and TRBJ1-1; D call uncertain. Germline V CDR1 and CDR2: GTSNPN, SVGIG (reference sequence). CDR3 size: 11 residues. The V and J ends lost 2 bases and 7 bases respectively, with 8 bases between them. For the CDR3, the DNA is TGTGCCTGGAGTCAAAGCCTTGAAGCTTTCTTT. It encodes CAWSQSLEAFF.

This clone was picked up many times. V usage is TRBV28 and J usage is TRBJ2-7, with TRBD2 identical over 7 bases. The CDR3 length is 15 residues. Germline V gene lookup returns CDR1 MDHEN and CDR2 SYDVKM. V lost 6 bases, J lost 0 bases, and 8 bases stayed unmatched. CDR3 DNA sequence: TGTGCCAGCAGGAACGCGGGAGCTTACTCCTACGAGCAGTACTTC. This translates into CASRNAGAYSYEQYF.

CDR3 sequence (DNA): TGTGCCAGCAGGGCCGGGACAGAGACTCTGAAACTGTTTTTT. It translates to CASRAGTETLKLFF. The chain combines TRBV2 with TRBJ1-4; TRBD1 aligns across 7 bases. Trimming removed 6 bases from V and 11 bases from J; junction bases left unmatched: 12. The CDR3 contains 14 residues. Germline values: CDR1 SNHLY, CDR2 FYNNEI.

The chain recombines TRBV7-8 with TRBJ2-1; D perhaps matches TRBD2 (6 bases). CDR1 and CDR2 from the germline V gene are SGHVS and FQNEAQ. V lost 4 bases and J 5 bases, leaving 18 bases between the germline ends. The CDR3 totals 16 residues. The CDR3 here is CASSYPGLRNNNEQFF. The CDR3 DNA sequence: TGTGCCAGCAGCTACCCGGGACTCAGAAACAACAATGAGCAGTTCTTC.

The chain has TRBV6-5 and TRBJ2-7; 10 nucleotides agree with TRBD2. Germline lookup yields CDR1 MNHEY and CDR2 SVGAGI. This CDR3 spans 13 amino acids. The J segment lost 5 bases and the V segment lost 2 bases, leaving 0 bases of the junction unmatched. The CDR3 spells CASSYGTSDEQYF. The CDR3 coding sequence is TGTGCCAGCAGTTACGGGACTAGCGACGAGCAGTACTTC.

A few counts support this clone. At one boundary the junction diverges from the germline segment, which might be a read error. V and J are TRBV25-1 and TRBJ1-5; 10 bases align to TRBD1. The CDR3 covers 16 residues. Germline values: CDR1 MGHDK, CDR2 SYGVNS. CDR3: CASSEFGTGDNQPQHF. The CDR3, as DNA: TGTGCCAGCAGCGAATTCGGGACAGGGGACAATCAGCCCCAGCATTTT.

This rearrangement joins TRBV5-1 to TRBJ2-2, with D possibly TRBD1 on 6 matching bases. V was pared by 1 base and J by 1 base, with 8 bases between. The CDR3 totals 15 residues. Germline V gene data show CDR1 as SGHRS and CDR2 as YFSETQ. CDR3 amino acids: CASSLSDRNTGELFF. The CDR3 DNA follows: TGCGCCAGCAGCTTGTCGGACAGGAACACCGGGGAGCTGTTTTTT.

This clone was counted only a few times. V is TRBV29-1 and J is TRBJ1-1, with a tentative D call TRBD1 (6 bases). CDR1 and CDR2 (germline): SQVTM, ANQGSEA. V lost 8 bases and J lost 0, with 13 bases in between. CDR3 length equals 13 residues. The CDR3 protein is CSLTRDMNTEAFF. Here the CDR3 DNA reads TGCAGCCTTACCCGGGACATGAACACTGAAGCTTTCTTT.

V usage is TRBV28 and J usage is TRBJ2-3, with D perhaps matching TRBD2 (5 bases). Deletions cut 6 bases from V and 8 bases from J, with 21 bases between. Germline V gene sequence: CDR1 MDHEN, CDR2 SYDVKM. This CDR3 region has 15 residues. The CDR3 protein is CASRDRDPEYSTQYF. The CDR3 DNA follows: TGTGCCAGCAGGGACCGGGATCCCGAGTATAGTACGCAGTATTTT.

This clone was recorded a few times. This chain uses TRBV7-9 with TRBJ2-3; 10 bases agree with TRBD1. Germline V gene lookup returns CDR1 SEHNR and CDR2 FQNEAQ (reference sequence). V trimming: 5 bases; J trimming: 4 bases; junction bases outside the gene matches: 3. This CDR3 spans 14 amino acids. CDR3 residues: CASSTDRGSDTQYF. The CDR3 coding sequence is TGTGCCAGCAGCACGGACAGGGGGTCAGATACGCAGTATTTT.

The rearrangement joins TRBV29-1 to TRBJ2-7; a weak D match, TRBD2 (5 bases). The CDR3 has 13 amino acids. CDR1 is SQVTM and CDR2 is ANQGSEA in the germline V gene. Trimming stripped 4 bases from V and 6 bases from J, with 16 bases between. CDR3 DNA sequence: TGCAGCGTTGTAAAGGGTCGGGGATCCGAGCAGTACTTC. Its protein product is CSVVKGRGSEQYF.

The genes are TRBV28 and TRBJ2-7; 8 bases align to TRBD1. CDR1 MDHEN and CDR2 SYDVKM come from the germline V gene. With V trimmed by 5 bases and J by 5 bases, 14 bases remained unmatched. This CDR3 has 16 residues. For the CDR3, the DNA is TGTGCCAGCAGTCTCGGGACAGGTAGAGGAAGGGACGAGCAGTACTTC. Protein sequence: CASSLGTGRGRDEQYF.

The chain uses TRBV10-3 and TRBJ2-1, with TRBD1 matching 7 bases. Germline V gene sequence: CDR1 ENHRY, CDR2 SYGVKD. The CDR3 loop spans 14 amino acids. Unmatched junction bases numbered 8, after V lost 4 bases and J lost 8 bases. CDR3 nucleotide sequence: TGTGCCATCAGTGTACAACAGGGGTGGGATGAGCAGTTCTTC. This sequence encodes CAISVQQGWDEQFF.

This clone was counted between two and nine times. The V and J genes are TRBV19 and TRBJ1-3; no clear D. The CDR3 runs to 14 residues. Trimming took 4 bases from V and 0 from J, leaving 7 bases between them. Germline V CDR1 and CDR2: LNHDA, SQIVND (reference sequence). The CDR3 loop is CASSTRDSGNTIYF. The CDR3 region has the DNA TGTGCCAGTAGTACGAGGGACTCTGGAAACACCATATATTTT.

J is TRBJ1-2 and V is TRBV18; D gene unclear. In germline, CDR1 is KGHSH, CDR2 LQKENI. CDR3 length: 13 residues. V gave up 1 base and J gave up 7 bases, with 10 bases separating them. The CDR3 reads CASSPRQDLGYTF. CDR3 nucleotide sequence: TGTGCCAGCTCACCACGTCAGGATCTTGGCTACACCTTC.

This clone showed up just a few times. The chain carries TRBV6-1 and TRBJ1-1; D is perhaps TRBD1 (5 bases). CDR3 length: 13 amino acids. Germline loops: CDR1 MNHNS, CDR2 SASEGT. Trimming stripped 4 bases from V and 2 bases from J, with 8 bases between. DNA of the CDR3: TGTGCCAGCAGTGTCCAGGGAAACACTGAAGCTTTCTTT. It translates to CASSVQGNTEAFF.

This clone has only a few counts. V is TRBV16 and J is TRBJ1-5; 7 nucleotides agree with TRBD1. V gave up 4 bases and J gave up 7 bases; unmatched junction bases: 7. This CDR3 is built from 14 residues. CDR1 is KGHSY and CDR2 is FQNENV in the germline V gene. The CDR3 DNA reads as TGTGCCAGCAGCCCGACAGGGATTGGGCAGCCCCAGCATTTT. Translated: CASSPTGIGQPQHF.

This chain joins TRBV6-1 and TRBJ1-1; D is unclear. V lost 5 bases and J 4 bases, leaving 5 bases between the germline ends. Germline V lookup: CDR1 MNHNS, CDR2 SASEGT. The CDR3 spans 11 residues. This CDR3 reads CASSHITEAFF. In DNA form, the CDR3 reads TGTGCCAGCAGTCACATCACTGAAGCTTTCTTT.

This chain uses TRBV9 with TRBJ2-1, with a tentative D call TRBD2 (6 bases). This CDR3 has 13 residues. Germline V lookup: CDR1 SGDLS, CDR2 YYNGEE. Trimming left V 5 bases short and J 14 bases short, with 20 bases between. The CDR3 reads CASSPSSRGAEFF. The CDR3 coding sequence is TGTGCCAGCAGTCCGTCATCTCGCGGGGCAGAGTTCTTC.

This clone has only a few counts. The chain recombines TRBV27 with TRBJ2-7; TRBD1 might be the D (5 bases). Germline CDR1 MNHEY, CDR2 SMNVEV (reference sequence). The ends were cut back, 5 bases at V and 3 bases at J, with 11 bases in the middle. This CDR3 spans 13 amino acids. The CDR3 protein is CASSRRAVYEQYF. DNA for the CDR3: TGTGCCAGCAGTCGCAGGGCGGTCTACGAGCAGTACTTC.